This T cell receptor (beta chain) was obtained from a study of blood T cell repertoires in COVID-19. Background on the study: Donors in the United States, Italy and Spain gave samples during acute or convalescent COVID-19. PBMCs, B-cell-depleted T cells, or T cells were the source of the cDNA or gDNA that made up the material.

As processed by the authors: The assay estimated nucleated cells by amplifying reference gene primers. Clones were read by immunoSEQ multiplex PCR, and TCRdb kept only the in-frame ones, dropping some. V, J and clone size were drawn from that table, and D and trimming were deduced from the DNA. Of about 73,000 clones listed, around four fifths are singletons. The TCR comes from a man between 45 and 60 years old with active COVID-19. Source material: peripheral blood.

The CDR3 loop is CASSPGTSGGSREQYF. In nucleotides, the CDR3 is TGTGCCAGTAGTCCCGGGACTAGCGGGGGCTCCCGCGAGCAGTACTTC. The chain carries TRBV19 and TRBJ2-7, with TRBD2 matching over 14 bases. Germline CDR1 LNHDA, CDR2 SQIVND (reference sequence). The CDR3 totals 16 residues. The V segment lost 5 bases and the J segment 6 bases; nucleotides outside the gene matches: 9.